These 17 T cell receptor beta chains were all obtained from the same sample, sequenced in a study of technical replicates of blood from several donors (dated by TCRdb to about 2017). Libraries came from the immunoSEQ multiplex PCR assay. The clones in this table, taken by TCRdb from immuneACCESS, are in-frame only. Not every clone is retained; where verified, under half of the shortfall comes from an unresolved V gene, and the cause of the rest is unknown. The sample table shows 64,000 or so clones, and roughly 96% are seen once. The ten most abundant clones make up approximately 0.21% of the sample. The sequenced material came from T cells isolated from PBMCs. These receptors all come from a human donor in good health.

This sequence joins TRBV10-1 and TRBJ2-3, with 9 bases aligning to TRBD2. From germline, CDR1 is WNHNN and CDR2 SYGVQD (reference sequence). V lost 4 bases, J lost 0 bases, and 5 bases stayed unmatched. The CDR3 extends over 16 amino acids. CDR3 coding DNA: TGCGCCAGCAGTGGCGGGCGGGGGGGTAGCACAGATACGCAGTATTTT. Protein: CASSGGRGGSTDTQYF.

This rearrangement joins TRBV5-1 to TRBJ2-2; TRBD2 aligns across 7 bases. V shed 3 bases, J shed 7 bases, and the junction held 18 bases outside the gene matches. Germline values: CDR1 SGHRS, CDR2 YFSETQ. CDR3 length: 18 residues. CDR3 sequence: CASSYQGEGPRLHGELFF. CDR3 DNA: TGCGCCAGCAGCTACCAAGGGGAGGGACCAAGATTGCACGGGGAGCTGTTTTTT.

V and J are TRBV10-1 and TRBJ2-3; weak D call: TRBD1 (5 bases). Trimming took off 6 bases at V and 1 base at J, with 11 bases between the two ends. Germline V CDR1 and CDR2: WNHNN, SYGVQD (reference sequence). The CDR3 covers 14 residues. The CDR3 reads CASSGQGGTDTQYF. Here the CDR3 DNA reads TGCGCCAGCAGCGGCCAAGGGGGCACAGATACGCAGTATTTT.

The chain is built from TRBV7-9 and TRBJ1-2, with unresolved D. Germline assignment: CDR1 SEHNR and CDR2 FQNEAQ (reference sequence). This CDR3 comprises 13 residues. The ends were cut back, 6 bases at V and 4 bases at J, with 12 bases in the middle. The CDR3 reads CASSSVGGYGYTF. CDR3 in DNA: TGTGCCAGCAGTTCGGTTGGCGGCTATGGCTACACCTTC.

This chain uses TRBV28 with TRBJ2-1; D gene unclear. The germline V gene has CDR1 MDHEN and CDR2 SYDVKM. V shed 3 bases and J shed 3 bases, with 9 bases lying between them. This CDR3 spans 14 amino acids. Here the CDR3 DNA reads TGTGCCAGCAGTTTGACCCGGGTCTACAATGAGCAGTTCTTC. This codes for CASSLTRVYNEQFF.

The rearrangement links TRBV6-5 to TRBJ1-4; 9 bases are shared with TRBD1. Looked up from germline, CDR1 is MNHEY and CDR2 is SVGAGI. J gave up 10 bases and V 2 bases, and 8 bases lay outside the gene matches. The CDR3 runs 15 residues. The DNA for the CDR3 is TGTGCCAGCAGTTACGGCCGGACAGGGGATGGAAAACTGTTTTTT. Amino acids: CASSYGRTGDGKLFF.

V is TRBV11-2 and J is TRBJ1-1; 7 bases are a match to TRBD1. The junction had 12 bases not matched to a gene; V was cut back by 5 bases and J by 3 bases. Per germline, CDR1 SGHAT and CDR2 FQNNGV. This CDR3 is 16 amino acids long. In DNA, the CDR3 is TGTGCCAGCAGCCCCCGGACAGGCCAATTGGACACTGAAGCTTTCTTT. Translation: CASSPRTGQLDTEAFF. Full variable domain (remainder filled in from reference TRBV11-2 and TRBJ1-1): EAGVAQSPRYKIIEKRQSVAFWCNPISGHATLYWYQQILGQGPKLLIQFQNNGVVDDSQLPKDRFSAERLKGVDSTLKIQPAKLEDSAVYLCASSPRTGQLDTEAFFGQGTRLTVV.

The chain carries TRBV7-8 and TRBJ2-7; 9 positions match TRBD2. This CDR3 has 15 residues. J was trimmed by 1 base and V by 1 base; bases with no gene match: 2. The germline V gene has CDR1 SGHVS and CDR2 FQNEAQ. Written as DNA, the CDR3 is TGTGCCAGCAGCTTAGTGCGGGGGGGTTCCTACGAGCAGTACTTC. Encoded protein: CASSLVRGGSYEQYF. Variable domain in full (rest from reference TRBV7-8 and TRBJ2-7): GAGVSQSPRYKVAKRGQDVALRCDPISGHVSLFWYQQALGQGPEFLTYFQNEAQLDKSGLPSDRFFAERPEGSVSTLKIQRTQQEDSAVYLCASSLVRGGSYEQYFGPGTRLTVT.

The chain carries TRBV6-5 and TRBJ1-2; D remains ambiguous. Germline lookup yields CDR1 MNHEY and CDR2 SVGAGI. V lost 6 bases and J 1 base, leaving 9 bases between the germline ends. The CDR3 covers 13 residues. CDR3 sequence: CASRKTHNYGYTF. The CDR3 DNA reads as TGTGCCAGCAGAAAGACACATAACTATGGCTACACCTTC.

The rearrangement uses TRBV7-9 and TRBJ2-7; perhaps TRBD2 as D (6 bases). Germline CDR1 and CDR2: SEHNR and FQNEAQ (reference sequence). The CDR3 covers 14 residues. V dropped 4 bases and J dropped 5 bases, with 15 bases sitting between them. CDR3 sequence: CASSYPGASNEQYF. DNA for the CDR3: TGTGCCAGCAGCTACCCGGGAGCGTCAAACGAGCAGTACTTC.

This clone showed up just once. The V gene is TRBV30, the J gene TRBJ2-7; D might be TRBD2 (6 bases). The ends were cut back, 4 bases at V and 2 bases at J, with 15 bases in the middle. Germline lookup yields CDR1 GTSNPN and CDR2 SVGIG (reference sequence). The CDR3 is 14 residues long. This CDR3 is CAWTQGLTTYEQYF. The CDR3 DNA reads TGTGCCTGGACGCAGGGACTGACCACCTACGAGCAGTACTTC.

The CDR3 protein is CASSSWTGPNYEQYF. The CDR3 DNA is TGTGCCAGCAGCTCTTGGACAGGACCCAACTACGAGCAGTACTTC. This sequence joins TRBV5-5 and TRBJ2-7; TRBD1 matches 7 bases. CDR3 size: 15 residues. Germline CDR1 is SGHKS and CDR2 is YYEKEE (reference sequence). V lost 3 bases and J lost 3; bases outside the gene matches: 9.

The chain couples TRBV30 to TRBJ2-5, with 11 bases aligning to TRBD2. Germline V CDR1 and CDR2: GTSNPN, SVGIG (reference sequence). V was clipped by 3 bases and J by 5 bases; unmatched bases: 8. The CDR3 consists of 15 residues. The CDR3 sequence: CAWSYSGGAGETQYF. The DNA of the CDR3 is TGTGCCTGGAGCTATAGCGGGGGGGCAGGGGAGACCCAGTACTTC.

The chain employs TRBV29-1 and TRBJ2-3, with TRBD2 as a possible D gene (5 bases). Germline V lookup: CDR1 SQVTM, CDR2 ANQGSEA. The CDR3 is made up of 14 amino acids. V lost 8 bases and J lost 2, with 17 bases in between. The CDR3 loop is CSFRGAVNTDTQYF. For the CDR3, the DNA is TGCAGCTTCCGGGGAGCGGTTAACACAGATACGCAGTATTTT.

The V and J genes are TRBV7-8 and TRBJ1-2, with 7 bases matching TRBD1. The CDR3 is made up of 15 amino acids. CDR1 is SGHVS and CDR2 is FQNEAQ in the germline V gene. V was clipped by 4 bases and J by 6 bases; unmatched bases: 11. The CDR3 loop is CASSSLGDRFNGYTF. The CDR3 region has the DNA TGTGCCAGCAGCTCGCTTGGGGACAGATTTAATGGCTACACCTTC.

The V and J genes are TRBV10-3 and TRBJ1-6; 9 bases line up with TRBD1. The CDR3 has 17 amino acids. The V and J ends lost 6 bases and 5 bases, in that order; junction bases with no gene match: 11. Germline lookup yields CDR1 ENHRY and CDR2 SYGVKD. As DNA, the CDR3 is TGTGCCATCAGAGACAGGGGGGGGACGACAAATAATTCACCCCTCCACTTT. Amino acid sequence: CAIRDRGGTTNNSPLHF.

Concerning this clone itself: Other DNA variants within this sample encode the same CDR3. The V call is TRBV7-6, the J call TRBJ2-7; tentatively, D is TRBD1 (6 bases). The CDR3 covers 13 residues. Germline V CDR1 and CDR2: SGHVS, FNYEAQ. The V end was cut by 3 bases, the J end by 1 base, with 7 bases between. DNA for the CDR3: TGTGCCAGCAGCTTCAGGGGTTCCTACGAGCAGTACTTC. Protein product: CASSFRGSYEQYF. Full variable domain (missing parts from reference TRBV7-6 and TRBJ2-7): GAGVSQSPRYKVTKRGQDVALRCDPISGHVSLYWYRQALGQGPEFLTYFNYEAQQDKSGLPNDRFSAERPEGSISTLTIQRTEQRDSAMYRCASSFRGSYEQYFGPGTRLTVT.